This T cell receptor beta chain was found in a study of T cell responses to AZD1222 COVID-19 vaccine. Study-wide points: A rise in Spike-specific TCR breadth and depth followed two AZD1222 doses. Sampling that yielded the repertoires occurred only after the peak T cell response.

This clone was seen just once. No antigen is known for it. Using immunoSEQ multiplex PCR, the repertoire was profiled, and TCRdb retains in-frame clones only, with some absent. The table records around 180,000 clones, 85% to 95% of them present only once. CDR3 length: 10 residues. Trimming shortened V by 6 bases and J by 9 bases, and 11 bases separated the two germline ends. CDR1 is DFQATT, CDR2 SNEGSKA, per germline (reference sequence). The chain couples TRBV20-1 to TRBJ1-1, with D unresolved. The source is an adult who received the AZD1222 COVID-19 vaccine. This material consisted of peripheral blood, taken 28 days after the second AZD1222 dose. Here the CDR3 reads CSAPSVKAFF. The CDR3 bases are TGCAGTGCCCCGTCCGTGAAAGCTTTCTTT.